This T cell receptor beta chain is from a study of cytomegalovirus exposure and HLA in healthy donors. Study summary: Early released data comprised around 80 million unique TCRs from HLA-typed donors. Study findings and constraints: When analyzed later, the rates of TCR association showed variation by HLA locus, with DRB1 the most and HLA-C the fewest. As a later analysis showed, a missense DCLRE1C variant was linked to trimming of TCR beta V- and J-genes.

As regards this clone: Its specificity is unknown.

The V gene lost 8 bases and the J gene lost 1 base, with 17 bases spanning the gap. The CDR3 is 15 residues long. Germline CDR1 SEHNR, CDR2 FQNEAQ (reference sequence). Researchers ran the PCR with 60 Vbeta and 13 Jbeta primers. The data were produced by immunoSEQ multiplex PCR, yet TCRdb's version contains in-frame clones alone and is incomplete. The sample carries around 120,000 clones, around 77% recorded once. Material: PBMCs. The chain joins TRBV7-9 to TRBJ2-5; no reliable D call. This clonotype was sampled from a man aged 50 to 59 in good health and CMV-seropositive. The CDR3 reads CASRHPRDLQETQYF. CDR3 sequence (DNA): TGTGCCAGCCGCCACCCTAGAGACCTCCAAGAGACCCAGTACTTC.